A single sample gave rise to the 21 T cell receptor beta chains below, sequenced in a study of cytomegalovirus exposure and HLA in healthy donors. The PCR was carried out with 60 Vbeta primers and 13 Jbeta primers. Profiled with immunoSEQ multiplex PCR; TCRdb holds only in-frame clones, not every one. This repertoire shows some 44,000 clones, roughly 90% found once; its top ten account for 6.5% to 9.5%. The sample taken for sequencing was PBMCs. The receptors shown here come from a middle-aged woman in good health and CMV-seropositive.

The chain employs TRBV28 and TRBJ1-3; a weak D match, TRBD1 (5 bases). This CDR3 spans 17 amino acids. In germline, CDR1 is MDHEN, CDR2 SYDVKM. The V end lost 5 bases, the J end lost 0 bases, and 17 bases lay between the germline ends. CDR3 residues: CASSEKQDQGSGNTIYF. CDR3 nucleotides: TGTGCCAGCAGTGAGAAACAGGATCAAGGCTCTGGAAACACCATATATTTT.

This rearrangement joins TRBV18 to TRBJ2-7, with D uncertain. V was clipped by 2 bases and J by 4 bases, with 18 bases between them. Germline V lookup: CDR1 KGHSH, CDR2 LQKENI. This CDR3 region has 16 residues. This chain's CDR3 is CASSPIFAGEDYEQYF. CDR3 bases: TGTGCCAGCTCACCAATCTTCGCTGGAGAAGATTACGAGCAGTACTTC.

The chain is built from TRBV27 and TRBJ2-3; TRBD2 aligns across 7 bases. Germline trimming cut 5 bases from V and 2 bases from J; bases unmatched to any gene: 4. There are 14 residues in the CDR3. Per the germline V gene, CDR1 is MNHEY and CDR2 is SMNVEV (reference sequence). The DNA for the CDR3 is TGTGCCAGCAGTGACGGGGGGTACACAGATACGCAGTATTTT. This encodes CASSDGGYTDTQYF.

V gene TRBV10-3 combines with J gene TRBJ1-5; perhaps TRBD1 as D (5 bases). V was trimmed by 3 bases and J by 6 bases, leaving 15 bases between them. CDR1 ENHRY and CDR2 SYGVKD come from the germline V gene. The CDR3 is 15 amino acids. The CDR3 DNA is TGTGCCATCAGTGATTTGGCGGGGCCTTCTCAGCCCCAGCATTTT. It is translated as CAISDLAGPSQPQHF.

The gene calls are TRBV2 and TRBJ1-1; 10 bases line up with TRBD1. The germline CDR1 and CDR2 sequences are SNHLY and FYNNEI. The CDR3 covers 16 residues. V shed 6 bases, J shed 1 base, and the junction held 8 bases outside the gene matches. The CDR3 reads CASRQDRGKGNTEAFF. The DNA of the CDR3 is TGTGCCAGCAGACAGGACAGGGGGAAAGGGAACACTGAAGCTTTCTTT.

The chain couples TRBV5-1 to TRBJ2-6; D is undetermined. In germline, CDR1 is SGHRS, CDR2 YFSETQ. V dropped 0 bases and J dropped 0 bases, with 19 bases sitting between them. The CDR3 loop spans 20 amino acids. CDR3 bases: TGCGCCAGCAGCTTGGAAACTACCAGTCGAATAAGCTCTGGGGCCAACGTCCTGACTTTC. It yields the protein CASSLETTSRISSGANVLTF.

This chain uses TRBV11-2 with TRBJ2-2; 8 bases are shared with TRBD2. Germline lookup yields CDR1 SGHAT and CDR2 FQNNGV. The V segment lost 3 bases and the J segment 2 bases; nucleotides outside the gene matches: 11. The CDR3 covers 18 residues. The CDR3 DNA is TGTGCCAGCAGCTTGCAGGGGTCAGCGGGGGCAAACACCGGGGAGCTGTTTTTT. It codes for CASSLQGSAGANTGELFF.

This chain connects TRBV2 to TRBJ2-2; TRBD1 agrees at 8 bases. This CDR3 is built from 18 residues. Germline values: CDR1 SNHLY, CDR2 FYNNEI. J was trimmed by 7 bases and V by 6 bases; bases with no gene match: 19. This CDR3 reads CASRPPGQGRSKSGELFF. CDR3 DNA sequence: TGTGCCAGCAGGCCCCCCGGACAGGGAAGAAGCAAGAGCGGGGAGCTGTTTTTT.

This chain joins TRBV11-2 and TRBJ1-4, with D unresolved. Trimming removed 4 bases from V and 9 bases from J, with 18 bases in between. CDR1 SGHAT and CDR2 FQNNGV come from the germline V gene. CDR3 length equals 15 residues. The CDR3 DNA reads TGTGCCAGCAGCTCTGGTGCCAGAGGGAGGAAAAAACTGTTTTTT. This translates into CASSSGARGRKKLFF.

CDR3 region: CASGTFRDSNQPQHF. CDR3 sequence (DNA): TGTGCCAGCGGGACTTTTCGGGACAGCAATCAGCCCCAGCATTTT. This chain joins TRBV6-1 and TRBJ1-5, with D tentatively TRBD1 (5 bases). The V end was cut by 8 bases, the J end by 1 base, with 15 bases between. The CDR3 is 15 amino acids. Germline lookup yields CDR1 MNHNS and CDR2 SASEGT.

The rearrangement joins TRBV6-5 to TRBJ1-5; 8 bases agree with TRBD1. CDR3 length equals 14 residues. The junction had 5 bases not matched to a gene; V was cut back by 6 bases and J by 4 bases. CDR1 and CDR2 from the germline V gene are MNHEY and SVGAGI. Here the CDR3 reads CASSLGQGNQPQHF. The DNA for the CDR3 is TGTGCCAGCAGCCTAGGACAGGGAAATCAGCCCCAGCATTTT.

There are a few counts of this clone. The gene calls are TRBV7-9 and TRBJ1-2, with D tentatively TRBD1 (6 bases). The CDR3 contains 13 residues. Trimming cost V 5 bases and J 3 bases, with 10 bases left between them. Germline V gene sequence: CDR1 SEHNR, CDR2 FQNEAQ (reference sequence). The DNA of the CDR3 is TGTGCCAGCAGCGGGACACTCTACTATGGCTACACCTTC. Translating it yields CASSGTLYYGYTF.

This clone was seen more than once but under ten times. This chain uses TRBV7-6 with TRBJ2-7, with 7 bases fitting TRBD1. There are 14 residues in the CDR3. V gave up 4 bases and J gave up 1 base; unmatched junction bases: 4. The germline V gene has CDR1 SGHVS and CDR2 FNYEAQ. The CDR3 DNA reads as TGTGCCAGCAGCTATAACAGGGGTTCCTACGAGCAGTACTTC. This codes for CASSYNRGSYEQYF. Complete variable domain (other parts from reference TRBV7-6 and TRBJ2-7): GAGVSQSPRYKVTKRGQDVALRCDPISGHVSLYWYRQALGQGPEFLTYFNYEAQQDKSGLPNDRFSAERPEGSISTLTIQRTEQRDSAMYRCASSYNRGSYEQYFGPGTRLTVT.

This clone was detected only once. This chain links TRBV7-9 with TRBJ1-2; 10 bases align to TRBD1. CDR3 length: 14 amino acids. CDR1 is SEHNR and CDR2 is FQNEAQ in the germline V gene (reference sequence). Germline trimming cut 6 bases from V and 14 bases from J; bases unmatched to any gene: 15. CDR3 protein: CASSQTGTGAEETF. The DNA for the CDR3 is TGTGCCAGCAGTCAGACCGGGACAGGGGCCGAGGAGACCTTC. Full variable domain (rest looked up from reference TRBV7-9 and TRBJ1-2): DTGVSQNPRHKITKRGQNVTFRCDPISEHNRLYWYRQTLGQGPEFLTYFQNEAQLEKSRLLSDRFSAERPKGSFSTLEIQRTEQGDSAMYLCASSQTGTGAEETFGSGTRLTVV.

This chain joins TRBV9 and TRBJ1-1; tentative D call: TRBD1 (5 bases). Trimming left V 3 bases short and J 5 bases short, with 14 bases between. Germline CDR1 and CDR2: SGDLS and YYNGEE. The CDR3 runs 14 residues. CDR3 in amino acids: CASSATEGYTEAFF. As DNA, the CDR3 is TGTGCCAGCAGCGCAACGGAGGGGTATACTGAAGCTTTCTTT.

The V call is TRBV6-1, the J call TRBJ2-1, with TRBD1 identical over 7 bases. Germline V gives CDR1 MNHNS, CDR2 SASEGT. The CDR3 has 16 amino acids. Germline trimming cut 0 bases from V and 2 bases from J; bases unmatched to any gene: 4. This CDR3 reads CASSEAGGAPYNEQFF. In DNA form, the CDR3 reads TGTGCCAGCAGTGAAGCAGGGGGCGCCCCCTACAATGAGCAGTTCTTC.

The chain recombines TRBV13 with TRBJ2-7; D is possibly TRBD1 (5 bases). V lost 4 bases, J lost 0 bases, and 13 bases lay in between. The CDR3 is 15 residues long. Per the germline V gene, CDR1 is PRHDT and CDR2 is FYEKMQ (reference sequence). The CDR3 bases are TGTGCCAGCAGCTATCGACAGTTTTCCTCCTACGAGCAGTACTTC. Protein: CASSYRQFSSYEQYF.

This clone was counted between two and nine times. This chain links TRBV5-5 with TRBJ2-1, with 10 positions matching TRBD2. V was clipped by 0 bases and J by 5 bases; unmatched bases: 5. Germline V gene data show CDR1 as SGHKS and CDR2 as YYEKEE (reference sequence). The CDR3 covers 16 residues. The CDR3 loop reads CASSLGAGGPHNEQFF. The CDR3, as DNA: TGTGCCAGCAGCTTGGGAGCGGGGGGGCCCCACAATGAGCAGTTCTTC.

This chain uses TRBV30 with TRBJ1-1; the match to TRBD1 covers 11 bases. This CDR3 has 16 residues. The V gene end was trimmed by 0 bases and the J gene end by 4 bases; junction bases not matched to a gene: 7. Germline CDR1 and CDR2: GTSNPN and SVGIG (reference sequence). Here the CDR3 reads CAWSVRLGTGGTEAFF. In DNA, the CDR3 is TGTGCCTGGAGTGTCAGACTAGGGACAGGGGGCACTGAAGCTTTCTTT.

This clone has only one observation. The J gene is TRBJ1-1, the V gene TRBV9, with 7 positions matching TRBD1. The V gene's germline CDR1 is SGDLS and CDR2 YYNGEE. There are 14 residues in the CDR3. Losses at the gene ends were 4 bases for V and 1 base for J; bases not matched to a gene: 4. The CDR3 DNA reads as TGTGCCAGCAGCACGGGACAGCCGAACACTGAAGCTTTCTTT. Amino acid sequence: CASSTGQPNTEAFF. The complete variable domain, with remaining parts taken from reference TRBV9 and TRBJ1-1, reads DSGVTQTPKHLITATGQRVTLRCSPRSGDLSVYWYQQSLDQGLQFLIQYYNGEERAKGNILERFSAQQFPDLHSELNLSSLELGDSALYFCASSTGQPNTEAFFGQGTRLTVV.

This chain joins TRBV30 and TRBJ1-2; D gene ambiguous. This CDR3 comprises 12 residues. CDR1 is GTSNPN and CDR2 is SVGIG in the germline V gene (reference sequence). The V gene lost 0 bases and the J gene lost 8 bases, with 10 bases spanning the gap. In nucleotides, the CDR3 is TGTGCCTGGAGTGTAGCCGCCAGGGGCTACACCTTC. The encoded protein is CAWSVAARGYTF.